The table lists the clone carrying this T cell receptor (beta chain) with a few counts. The antigen is not known. The sample is drawn from a study of CD8 T cells in ankylosing spondylitis. General study results and limits: There was reportedly significant enrichment of clones that were disease-linked in matched ankylosing spondylitis synovial fluid. A motif in TCR beta, a set of 8 or 9 highly homologous variants, appeared characteristic of ankylosing spondylitis blood. Peripheral blood held disease-linked clones only at relatively low frequency, and these were CD8+.

Making use of molecular barcodes, quantitative 5'-RACE generated TCR beta libraries. TCRdb reprocessed the 5' RACE reads via MiXCR and lists one record per CDR3 protein. The data show 100,000 to 150,000 distinct CDR3 sequences, around 9.3% seen once. The sequencing sample was made of blood, either unsorted or a sorted T cell fraction (not recorded which). The TCR sequence derives from a male donor with ankylosing spondylitis or in good health (not recorded which).

This CDR3 reads CASSLIRPGPGNTIYF. The DNA of the CDR3 is TGTGCCAGCAGCTTAATTCGGCCAGGGCCTGGAAACACCATATATTTT. J is TRBJ1-3 and V is TRBV7-2; tentative D call: TRBD1 (5 bases). This CDR3 comprises 16 residues. Germline lookup yields CDR1 SGHTA and CDR2 FQGNSA. Trimming removed 2 bases from V and 2 bases from J, with 13 bases in between.